This T cell receptor beta chain originates from a study of blood T cell repertoires in COVID-19. Study-level background: The United States, Italy and Spain supplied acute and convalescent COVID-19 samples. PBMCs, B-cell-depleted T cells, or T cells provided the cDNA or gDNA that made up the material.

During active infection, Seattle patients enrolled and were then monitored through disease. Germline CDR1 LGHNA, CDR2 YNFKEQ. CDR3 length: 15 residues. Trimming at V came to 5 bases and at J to 7 bases, leaving 7 bases not matched to a gene. Only a few counts were recorded for this clone. Authors' analysis steps: Researchers report that nucleated cell counts were estimated from reference gene primer amplification. Sequenced by immunoSEQ multiplex PCR; TCRdb stores in-frame clones only, minus some. That table gives V, J and clone size, and the DNA gave D and trimming. The sample contains almost 200,000 clones, roughly three quarters of which appear only once.

The V and J genes are TRBV4-2 and TRBJ1-4, with TRBD1 matching 10 bases. The clonotype originates from a middle-aged woman with COVID-19, enrolled during active disease. Sequencing was carried out using peripheral blood. The CDR3 DNA follows: TGTGCCAGCAGCTCAGACAGGGGGCAACGTGAAAAACTGTTTTTT. It specifies CASSSDRGQREKLFF.